A selection of T cell receptor beta chains follows, all from one sample in a study of shared clonotypes between healthy human individuals. Generated by immunoSEQ multiplex PCR, the TCRdb table keeps only in-frame clones and is missing some. The table has about 2.5 million clones, less than 95% seen once. The sample comprised naive CD4+ T cells from PBMCs. The source of these receptors is a man aged 18 to 35 in good health. Some clones in this sample may be carry-over from other donors' samples. The CDR3 runs from the conserved cysteine through the conserved F or W. Some rows have no size entry. The others give once, few or many, or a class for an expanded clone.

j_call v_call clone_size cdr3_aa
TRBJ2-1 TRBV5-4 NA CASSRGLEQYNEQFF
TRBJ2-1 TRBV6-1 NA CASSEFGGWGTYNEQFF
TRBJ2-7 TRBV28 NA CASSLVGGRGEQYF
TRBJ2-1 TRBV2 NA CASSQGQGDNEQFF
TRBJ2-7 TRBV7-9 NA CASSFNEVSYEQYF
TRBJ1-2 TRBV11-2 NA CASSLEPTGGPNYGYTF
TRBJ2-7 TRBV9 NA CASSVGGAAPYEQYF
TRBJ1-5 TRBV28 once CASSLRGSEQPQHF
TRBJ1-5 TRBV28 NA CASSPSVSQQPQHF
TRBJ2-7 TRBV5-4 NA CASSSRPGQGAHEQYF
TRBJ1-1 TRBV28 NA CASSFPGQGAAFF
TRBJ2-5 TRBV7-6 NA CASSLADSPETQYF
TRBJ1-1 TRBV14 NA CASSQAAGTEAFF
TRBJ2-7 TRBV18 NA CASSPNVDLYEQYF
TRBJ1-1 TRBV29-1 NA CSVAPSSPGTEAFF
TRBJ2-7 TRBV2 NA CASSEASGTGSYEQYF
TRBJ2-1 TRBV5-4 NA CASSFSYNEQFF
TRBJ1-6 TRBV30 once CAWASLGGYNSPLHF
TRBJ2-5 TRBV5-1 NA CASSRGTGRETQYF
TRBJ1-3 TRBV18 NA CASSTTGTGAGNTIYF
TRBJ2-7 TRBV5-4 NA CASSLTSVIGRISYEQYF
TRBJ2-6 TRBV9 NA CASKGQGAPGANVLTF
TRBJ2-5 TRBV28 NA CASSLTGTGVVETQYF